This TCR beta chain was recovered during a study of blood T cell repertoires in COVID-19. Study as a whole: The study drew acute and convalescent COVID-19 samples from the United States, Italy and Spain. Nucleic acid was either cDNA or gDNA, and it came from T cells, B-cell-depleted T cells, or PBMCs.

Under the authors' procedure: Researchers report that nucleated cell counts were estimated from reference gene primer amplification. Profiling relied on immunoSEQ multiplex PCR, and the TCRdb table lists in-frame clones only, not all of them. V and J calls and clone size are copied from that table; D and trimming were computed from the DNA. The repertoire has about 210,000 clones, around 80% of them found once; the top ten carry around 12%. The CDR3 length is 17 residues. The V gene's germline CDR1 is SGHTA and CDR2 FQGNSA. The V end was cut by 6 bases, the J end by 5 bases, with 22 bases between. This clone was detected only once.

The specimen sequenced was peripheral blood. The TCR sequence derives from a woman in her 40s with acute or convalescent COVID-19. This chain links TRBV7-2 with TRBJ1-4; TRBD1 is a possible D gene (5 bases). CDR3 in DNA: TGTGCCAGCAGTTTATACGGCCAGCGGGGGGAGAATGAAAAACTGTTTTTT. Translation gives CASSLYGQRGENEKLFF.